This T cell receptor beta chain originates from a study of T cell responses to AZD1222 COVID-19 vaccine (dated by TCRdb to the early 2020s). Describing the broader study: AZD1222 recipients with second doses at about 4 weeks or about 12 weeks were pooled, because spike-specific TCR depth and breadth did not differ between schedules. A total of 230 to 250 trial participants underwent TCR sequencing, of whom about 210 had received two doses of AZD1222 and about 26 had received two doses of the MenACWY control vaccine. Enrollment into the trials was organized by age into subgroups of 18-55, 56-69 and 70-plus years, and those subgroups contained roughly 140, 27 and 60 TCR-sequenced participants, respectively. Findings and caveats that apply to the study as a whole: In the small 56-69-year group, the increase in depth fell short of significance, most likely because of low power. Conclusions about previously exposed vaccinees were limited because only a handful of AZD1222 recipients were SARS-CoV-2 seropositive at baseline. Spike-specific TCR breadth and depth rose significantly after two AZD1222 doses compared with day 0 and with MenACWY recipients. Because no day 14 peak-response samples were available, the repertoires could be characterized only after the peak T cell response. Vaccine-associated CD4 TCRs spanned the whole spike protein, with dominant responses in regions 160-218 and 743-854. Reportedly, almost half of the unique spike-specific TCRs recognized epitopes lying outside the regions that are mutated in the B.1.351 and B.1.1.7 variants. Participants were mostly white British and included more females than males, and it was suggested by the authors that clonal diversity may have been underestimated.

The CDR3 regions of human TCRbeta chains were analyzed by immunosequencing. As for the authors' bioinformatics: TCRs in the repertoires were compared against a reference library of SARS-CoV-2-specific TCRs that had been generated with the MIRA antigen-specificity platform. Breadth was defined as the fraction of unique TCRs that were SARS-CoV-2-associated, and depth was defined as the fraction of total T cells that were SARS-CoV-2-associated. Using the MIRA data, every spike-specific TCR was mapped to the spike region that the TCR reacted to and assigned to either a CD4 or a CD8 class. Log10-transformed breadth and depth values were compared by one-way ANOVA with Sidak's multiple comparisons tests. Here the immuneACCESS table is served through TCRdb, limited to in-frame sequences with V and J called. Missing clones are a known gap in these copies; in checked studies unresolved V genes cover under half, and the rest lacks a known reason. V and J calls and clone size are those listed in that table; D and trimming were worked out from the DNA. The sample includes more than 90,000 clones, with about 88% observed a single time. The ten most abundant clones make up 16% of the sample.

Regarding this clone: The antigen it binds to is not known. No much larger clonotype is one base removed from it; base qualities were not supplied.

Including cysteine and phenylalanine, the CDR3 has 16 amino acids. Left in the record is the CDR3 DNA by itself, 48 bases read in frame from the first base. V loses 0 bases at its end and J loses 7 bases; junction bases beyond the gene matches: 7. The germline V gene (reference sequence) gives CDR1 as SSHAT and CDR2 as FNYEAQ. The time point label of this sample denotes: baseline before first vaccination. Vaccinee samples came from UK trials COV001 and COV002, including a single-blind randomized controlled phase 2/3 trial of AZD1222 (ChAdOx1 nCoV-19) in healthy adults. Trial participant PBMC samples were collected at day 0 and day 28 after the second dose for TCRbeta chain sequencing.

The sequences come from peripheral blood, collected on day 0 of AZD1222 vaccination. The sequence joins TRBV7-7 to TRBJ2-2, with 8 middle bases fitting TRBD2. The receptor was isolated from an adult in good health. The CDR3 reads as follows: CASSLASGTSGGELFF. The nucleotide sequence reads as follows: TGTGCCAGCAGCTTAGCTAGCGGGACCTCAGGCGGGGAGCTGTTTTTT.